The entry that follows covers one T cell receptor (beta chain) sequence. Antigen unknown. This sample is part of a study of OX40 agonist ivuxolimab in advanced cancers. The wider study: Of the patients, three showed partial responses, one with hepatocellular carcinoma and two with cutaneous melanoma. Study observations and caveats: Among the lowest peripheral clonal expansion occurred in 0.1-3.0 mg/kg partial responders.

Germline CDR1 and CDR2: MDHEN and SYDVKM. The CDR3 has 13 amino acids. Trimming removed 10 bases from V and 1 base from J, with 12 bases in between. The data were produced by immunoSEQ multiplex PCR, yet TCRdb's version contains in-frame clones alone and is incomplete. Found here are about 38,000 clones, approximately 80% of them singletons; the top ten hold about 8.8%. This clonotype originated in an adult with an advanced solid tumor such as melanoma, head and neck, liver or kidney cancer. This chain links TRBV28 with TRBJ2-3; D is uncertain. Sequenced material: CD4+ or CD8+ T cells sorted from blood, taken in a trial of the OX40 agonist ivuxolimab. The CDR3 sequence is CATLRDRTDTQYF. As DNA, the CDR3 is TGTGCCACCCTTAGAGACCGCACAGATACGCAGTATTTT.